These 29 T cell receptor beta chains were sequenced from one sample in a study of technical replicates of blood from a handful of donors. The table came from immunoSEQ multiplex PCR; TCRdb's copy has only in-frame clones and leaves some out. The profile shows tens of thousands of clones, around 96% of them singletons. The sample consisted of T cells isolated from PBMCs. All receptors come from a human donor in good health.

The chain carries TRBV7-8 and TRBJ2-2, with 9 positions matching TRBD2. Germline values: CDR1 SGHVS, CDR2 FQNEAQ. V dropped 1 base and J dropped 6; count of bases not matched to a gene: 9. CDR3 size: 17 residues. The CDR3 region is CASSLVYGGGAAGELFF. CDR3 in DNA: TGTGCCAGCAGCTTAGTATATGGCGGGGGGGCCGCCGGGGAGCTGTTTTTT. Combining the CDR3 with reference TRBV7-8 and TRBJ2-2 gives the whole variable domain GAGVSQSPRYKVAKRGQDVALRCDPISGHVSLFWYQQALGQGPEFLTYFQNEAQLDKSGLPSDRFFAERPEGSVSTLKIQRTQQEDSAVYLCASSLVYGGGAAGELFFGEGSRLTVL.

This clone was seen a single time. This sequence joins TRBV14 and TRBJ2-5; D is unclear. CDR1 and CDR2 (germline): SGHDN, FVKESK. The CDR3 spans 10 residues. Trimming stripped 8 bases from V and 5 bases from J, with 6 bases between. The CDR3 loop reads CASPRETQYF. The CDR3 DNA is TGTGCCAGCCCCAGGGAGACCCAGTACTTC.

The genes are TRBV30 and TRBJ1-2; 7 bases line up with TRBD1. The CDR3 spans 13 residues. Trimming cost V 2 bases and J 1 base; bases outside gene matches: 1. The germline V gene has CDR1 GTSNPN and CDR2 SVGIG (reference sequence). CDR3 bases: TGTGCCTGGAGTCCAGGGGGTAACTATGGCTACACCTTC. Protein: CAWSPGGNYGYTF.

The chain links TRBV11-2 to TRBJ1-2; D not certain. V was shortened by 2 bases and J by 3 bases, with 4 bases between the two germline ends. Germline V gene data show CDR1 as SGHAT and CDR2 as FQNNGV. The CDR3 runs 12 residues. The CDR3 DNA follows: TGTGCCAGCAGCTTACTTTACTATGGCTACACCTTC. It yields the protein CASSLLYYGYTF.

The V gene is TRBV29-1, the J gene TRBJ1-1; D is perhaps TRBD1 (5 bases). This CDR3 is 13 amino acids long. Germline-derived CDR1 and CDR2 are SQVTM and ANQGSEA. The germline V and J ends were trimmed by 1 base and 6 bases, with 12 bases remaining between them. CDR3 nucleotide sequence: TGCAGCGTTGAAGTGGGCCGACAGCCTGAAGCTTTCTTT. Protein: CSVEVGRQPEAFF.

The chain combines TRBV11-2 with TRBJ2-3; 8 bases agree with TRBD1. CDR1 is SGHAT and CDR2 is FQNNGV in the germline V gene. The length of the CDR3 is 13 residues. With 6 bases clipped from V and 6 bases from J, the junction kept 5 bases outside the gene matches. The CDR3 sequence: CASRDREWDTQYF. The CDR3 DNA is TGTGCCAGCAGGGACAGGGAATGGGATACGCAGTATTTT. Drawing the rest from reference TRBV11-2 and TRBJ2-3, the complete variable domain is EAGVAQSPRYKIIEKRQSVAFWCNPISGHATLYWYQQILGQGPKLLIQFQNNGVVDDSQLPKDRFSAERLKGVDSTLKIQPAKLEDSAVYLCASRDREWDTQYFGPGTRLTVL.

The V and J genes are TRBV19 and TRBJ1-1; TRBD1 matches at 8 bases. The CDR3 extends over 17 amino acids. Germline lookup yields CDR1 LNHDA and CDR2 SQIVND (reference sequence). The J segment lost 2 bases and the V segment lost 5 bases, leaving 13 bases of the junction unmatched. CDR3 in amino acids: CASSPWTGIDRNTEAFF. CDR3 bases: TGTGCCAGTAGTCCTTGGACAGGGATCGACCGCAACACTGAAGCTTTCTTT.

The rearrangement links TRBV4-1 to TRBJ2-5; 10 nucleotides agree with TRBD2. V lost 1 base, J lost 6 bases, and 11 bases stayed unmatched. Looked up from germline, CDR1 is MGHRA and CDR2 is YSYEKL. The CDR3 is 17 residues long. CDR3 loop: CASSQVKGPSGSKTQYF. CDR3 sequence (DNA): TGCGCCAGCAGCCAAGTCAAGGGGCCTAGCGGGAGTAAGACCCAGTACTTC.

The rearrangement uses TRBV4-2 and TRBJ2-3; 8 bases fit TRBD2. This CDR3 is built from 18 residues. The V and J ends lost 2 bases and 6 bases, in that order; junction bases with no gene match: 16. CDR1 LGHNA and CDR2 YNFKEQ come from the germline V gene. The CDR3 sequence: CASSQRPHGGAVFDTQYF. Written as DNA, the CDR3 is TGTGCCAGCAGCCAAAGGCCCCACGGGGGGGCCGTGTTTGATACGCAGTATTTT.

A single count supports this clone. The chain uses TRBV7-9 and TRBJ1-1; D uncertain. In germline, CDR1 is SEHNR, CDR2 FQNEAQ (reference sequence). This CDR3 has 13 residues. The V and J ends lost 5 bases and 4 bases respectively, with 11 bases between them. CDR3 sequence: CASSDYLSTEAFF. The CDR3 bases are TGTGCCAGCAGCGACTACCTGAGCACTGAAGCTTTCTTT.

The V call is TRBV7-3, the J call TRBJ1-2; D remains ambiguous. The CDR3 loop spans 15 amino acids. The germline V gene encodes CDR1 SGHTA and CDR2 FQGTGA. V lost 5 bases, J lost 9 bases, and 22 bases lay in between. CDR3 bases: TGTGCCAGCAGCGGCCGAGTGGCAGGAAGGCTAAGCTACACCTTC. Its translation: CASSGRVAGRLSYTF.

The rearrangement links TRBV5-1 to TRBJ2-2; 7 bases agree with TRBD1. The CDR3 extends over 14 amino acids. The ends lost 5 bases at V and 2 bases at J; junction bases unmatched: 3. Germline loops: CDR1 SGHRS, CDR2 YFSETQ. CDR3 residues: CASSWDSNTGELFF. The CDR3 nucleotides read TGCGCCAGCAGTTGGGACAGCAACACCGGGGAGCTGTTTTTT.

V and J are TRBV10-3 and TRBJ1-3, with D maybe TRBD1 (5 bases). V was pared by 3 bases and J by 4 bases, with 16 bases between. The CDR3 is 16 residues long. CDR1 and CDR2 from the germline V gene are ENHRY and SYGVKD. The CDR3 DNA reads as TGTGCCATCAGTGAATGGACAACGAACTCCGGAAACACCATATATTTT. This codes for CAISEWTTNSGNTIYF.

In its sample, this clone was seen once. The CDR3 DNA reads as TGCGCCAGCAGCTTACAGGGGGCCCATGGCTACACCTTC. Its translation is CASSLQGAHGYTF. The chain couples TRBV5-1 to TRBJ1-2; 9 positions match TRBD1. The V gene's germline CDR1 is SGHRS and CDR2 YFSETQ. The CDR3 contains 13 residues. Trimming at V came to 2 bases and at J to 6 bases, leaving 2 bases not matched to a gene.

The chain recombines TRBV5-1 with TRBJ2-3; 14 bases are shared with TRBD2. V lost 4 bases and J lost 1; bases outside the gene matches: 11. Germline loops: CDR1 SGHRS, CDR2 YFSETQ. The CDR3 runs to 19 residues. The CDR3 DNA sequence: TGCGCCAGCAGCCTTGGACTAGCGGGAGGATATGGCCGCACAGATACGCAGTATTTT. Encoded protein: CASSLGLAGGYGRTDTQYF.

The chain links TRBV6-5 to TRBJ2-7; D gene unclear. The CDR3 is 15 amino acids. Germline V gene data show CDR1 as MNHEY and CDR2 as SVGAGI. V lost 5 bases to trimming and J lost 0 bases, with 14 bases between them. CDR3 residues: CASSPSLRSSYEQYF. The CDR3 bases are TGTGCCAGCAGTCCCAGTCTACGGAGCTCCTACGAGCAGTACTTC.

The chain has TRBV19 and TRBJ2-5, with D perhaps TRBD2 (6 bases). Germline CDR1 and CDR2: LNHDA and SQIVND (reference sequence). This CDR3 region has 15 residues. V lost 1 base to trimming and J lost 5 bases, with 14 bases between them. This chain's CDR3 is CASSIVSGSMETQYF. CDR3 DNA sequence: TGTGCCAGTAGTATAGTCAGCGGGTCCATGGAGACCCAGTACTTC.

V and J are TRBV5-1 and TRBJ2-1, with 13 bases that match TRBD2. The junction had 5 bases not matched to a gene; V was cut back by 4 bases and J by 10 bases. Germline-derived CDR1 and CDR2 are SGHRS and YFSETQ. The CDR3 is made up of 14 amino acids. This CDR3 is CASSVGLAGEEQFF. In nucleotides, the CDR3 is TGCGCCAGCAGCGTAGGACTAGCGGGAGAGGAGCAGTTCTTC.

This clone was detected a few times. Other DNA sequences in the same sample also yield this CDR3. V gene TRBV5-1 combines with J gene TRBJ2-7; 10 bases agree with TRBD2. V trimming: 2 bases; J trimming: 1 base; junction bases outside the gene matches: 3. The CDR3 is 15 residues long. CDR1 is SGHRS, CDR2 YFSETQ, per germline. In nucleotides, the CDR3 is TGCGCCAGCAGCTTATCTAGCGGGAGTTCCTACGAGCAGTACTTC. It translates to CASSLSSGSSYEQYF.

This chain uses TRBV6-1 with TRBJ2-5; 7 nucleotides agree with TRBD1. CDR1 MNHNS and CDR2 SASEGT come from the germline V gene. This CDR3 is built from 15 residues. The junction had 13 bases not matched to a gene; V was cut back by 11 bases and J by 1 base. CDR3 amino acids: CARNPWDRSQETQYF. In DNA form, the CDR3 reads TGTGCCCGCAACCCTTGGGACAGATCCCAAGAGACCCAGTACTTC.

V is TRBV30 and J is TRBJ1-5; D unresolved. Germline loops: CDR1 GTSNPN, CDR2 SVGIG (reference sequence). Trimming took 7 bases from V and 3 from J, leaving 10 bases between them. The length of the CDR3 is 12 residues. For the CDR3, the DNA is TGTGCCTTGAGGGAGACCAATCAGCCCCAGCATTTT. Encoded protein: CALRETNQPQHF.

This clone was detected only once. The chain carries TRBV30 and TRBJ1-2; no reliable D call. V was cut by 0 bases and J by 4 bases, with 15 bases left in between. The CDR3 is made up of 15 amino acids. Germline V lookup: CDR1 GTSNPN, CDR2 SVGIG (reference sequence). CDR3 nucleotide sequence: TGTGCCTGGAGTGTAGGCCGCGAGGGATCCTATGGCTACACCTTC. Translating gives CAWSVGREGSYGYTF. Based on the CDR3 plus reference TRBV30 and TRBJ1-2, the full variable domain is SQTIHQWPATLVQPVGSPLSLECTVEGTSNPNLYWYRQAAGRGLQLLFYSVGIGQISSEVPQNLSASRPQDRQFILSSKKLLLSDSGFYLCAWSVGREGSYGYTFGSGTRLTVV.

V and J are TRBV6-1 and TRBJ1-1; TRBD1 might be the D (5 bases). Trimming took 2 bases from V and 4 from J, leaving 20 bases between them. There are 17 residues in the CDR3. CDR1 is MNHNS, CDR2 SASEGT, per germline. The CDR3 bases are TGTGCCAGCAGTGAATTGTCGGCAGGGAGGTCTTCCACTGAAGCTTTCTTT. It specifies CASSELSAGRSSTEAFF.

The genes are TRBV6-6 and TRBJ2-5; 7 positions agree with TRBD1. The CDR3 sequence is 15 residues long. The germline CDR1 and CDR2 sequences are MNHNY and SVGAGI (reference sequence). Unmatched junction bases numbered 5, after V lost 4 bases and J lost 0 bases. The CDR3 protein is CASSLGGSYQETQYF. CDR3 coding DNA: TGTGCCAGCAGTTTAGGGGGCTCGTACCAAGAGACCCAGTACTTC.

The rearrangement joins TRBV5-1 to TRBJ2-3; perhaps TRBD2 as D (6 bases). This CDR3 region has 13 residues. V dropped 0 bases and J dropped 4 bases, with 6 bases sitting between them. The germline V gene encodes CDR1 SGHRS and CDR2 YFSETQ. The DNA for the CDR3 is TGCGCCAGCAGCTTGGCGGGAGCAGATACGCAGTATTTT. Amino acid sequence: CASSLAGADTQYF.

The CDR3 loop is CASMSEVNEQYF. CDR3 coding DNA: TGTGCCAGCATGTCGGAGGTGAACGAGCAGTACTTC. The genes are TRBV6-6 and TRBJ2-7; a possible D gene is TRBD2 (5 bases). From germline, CDR1 is MNHNY and CDR2 SVGAGI (reference sequence). The CDR3 covers 12 residues. V dropped 7 bases and J dropped 5 bases, with 12 bases sitting between them.

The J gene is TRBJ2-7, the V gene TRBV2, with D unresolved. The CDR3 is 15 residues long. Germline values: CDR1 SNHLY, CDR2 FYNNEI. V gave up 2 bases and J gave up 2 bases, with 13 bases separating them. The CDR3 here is CASSELPGTAYEQYF. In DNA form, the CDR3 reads TGTGCCAGCAGTGAATTGCCAGGTACGGCCTACGAGCAGTACTTC. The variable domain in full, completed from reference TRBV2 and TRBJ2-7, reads EPEVTQTPSHQVTQMGQEVILRCVPISNHLYFYWYRQILGQKVEFLVSFYNNEISEKSEIFDDQFSVERPDGSNFTLKIRSTKLEDSAMYFCASSELPGTAYEQYFGPGTRLTVT.

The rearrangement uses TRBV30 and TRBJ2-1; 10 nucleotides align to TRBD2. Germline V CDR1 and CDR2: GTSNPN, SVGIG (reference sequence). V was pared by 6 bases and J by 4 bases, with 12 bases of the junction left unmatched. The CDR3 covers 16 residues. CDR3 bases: TGTGCCTGTGGAAAATGGACTAGCGGACCTTACAATGAGCAGTTCTTC. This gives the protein CACGKWTSGPYNEQFF.

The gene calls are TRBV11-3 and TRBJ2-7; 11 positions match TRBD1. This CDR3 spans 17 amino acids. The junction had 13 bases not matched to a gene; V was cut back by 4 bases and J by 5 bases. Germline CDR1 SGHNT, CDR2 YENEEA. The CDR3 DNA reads TGTGCCAGCAGCTCCCTAATTCCCCGGACAGGGGGCAACGAGCAGTACTTC. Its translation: CASSSLIPRTGGNEQYF.